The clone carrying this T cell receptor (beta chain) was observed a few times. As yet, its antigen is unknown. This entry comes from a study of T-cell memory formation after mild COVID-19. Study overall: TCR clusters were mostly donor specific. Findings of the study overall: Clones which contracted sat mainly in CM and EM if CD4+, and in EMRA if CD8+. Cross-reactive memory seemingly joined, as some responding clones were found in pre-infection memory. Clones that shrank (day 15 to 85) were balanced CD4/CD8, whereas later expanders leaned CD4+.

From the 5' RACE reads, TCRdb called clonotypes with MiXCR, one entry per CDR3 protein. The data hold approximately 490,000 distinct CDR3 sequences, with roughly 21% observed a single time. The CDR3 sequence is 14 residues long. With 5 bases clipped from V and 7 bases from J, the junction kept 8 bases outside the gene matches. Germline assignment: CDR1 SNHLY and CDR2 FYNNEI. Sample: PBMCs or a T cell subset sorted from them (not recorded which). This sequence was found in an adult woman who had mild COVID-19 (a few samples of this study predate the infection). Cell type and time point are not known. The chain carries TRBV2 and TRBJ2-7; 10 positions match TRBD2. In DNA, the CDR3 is TGTGCCAGCAGTCCGGGACTAGCGACGAGGGAGCAGTACTTC. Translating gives CASSPGLATREQYF.